The T cell receptor beta chain described here comes from a study of blood T cell repertoires in COVID-19. How the authors handled the data: Estimation of nucleated cell counts relied on the amplification of reference gene primers. Assay used: immunoSEQ multiplex PCR; TCRdb lists only in-frame clones, some missing. Clonal size and the V and J genes are those of that table, whereas D and trimming came from the DNA. The sample shows 87,000 or so clones, about 87% of them seen only once. CDR3 length equals 16 residues. Trimming left V 3 bases short and J 4 bases short, with 18 bases between. Germline CDR1 LGHDT, CDR2 YNNKEL (reference sequence).

The sample was peripheral blood. This clonotype was sampled from a man older than 75 with acute or convalescent COVID-19. The rearrangement links TRBV3-1 (or the pseudogene TRBV3-2) to TRBJ1-1; a weak D match, TRBD1 (6 bases). The CDR3 here is CASSHGNRAVGTEAFF. The CDR3 nucleotides read TGTGCCAGCAGCCACGGTAACAGGGCGGTTGGCACTGAAGCTTTCTTT.